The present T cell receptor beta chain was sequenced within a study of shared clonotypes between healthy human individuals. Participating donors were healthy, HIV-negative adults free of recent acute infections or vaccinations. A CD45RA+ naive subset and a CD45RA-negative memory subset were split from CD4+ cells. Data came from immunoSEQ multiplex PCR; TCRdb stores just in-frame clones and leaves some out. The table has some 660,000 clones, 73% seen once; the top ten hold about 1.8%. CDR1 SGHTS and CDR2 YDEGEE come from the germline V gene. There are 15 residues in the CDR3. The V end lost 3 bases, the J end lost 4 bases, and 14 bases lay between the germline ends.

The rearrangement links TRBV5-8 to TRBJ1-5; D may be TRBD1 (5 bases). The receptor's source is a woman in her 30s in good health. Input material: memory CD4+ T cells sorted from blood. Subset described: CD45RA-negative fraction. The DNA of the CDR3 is TGTGCCAGCAGCTCGGGCCAGGGAATGAATCAGCCCCAGCATTTT. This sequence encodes CASSSGQGMNQPQHF.